What follows are 14 T cell receptor beta chains derived from one specimen sequenced in a study of radiotherapy plus CTLA-4 blockade in lung cancer. The protocol was immunoSEQ multiplex PCR, while the TCRdb copy is restricted to in-frame clones and leaves out a portion. The table lists roughly 90,000 clones, approximately 79% of them singletons. Specimen: peripheral blood, collected from a patient treated with radiotherapy plus ipilimumab. Receptors originate from a human donor with non-small cell lung cancer that progressed on radiotherapy plus ipilimumab.

The J gene is TRBJ2-7, the V gene TRBV18; D gene unclear. The CDR3 totals 13 residues. Trimming stripped 3 bases from V and 4 bases from J, with 10 bases between. Looked up from germline, CDR1 is KGHSH and CDR2 is LQKENI. The CDR3 reads CASSPGTEYEQYF. The CDR3 nucleotides read TGTGCCAGCTCACCTGGCACTGAGTACGAGCAGTACTTC.

The rearrangement joins TRBV30 to TRBJ1-2, with D possibly TRBD1 on 6 matching bases. Trimming took 4 bases from V and 7 from J, leaving 22 bases between them. The CDR3 runs 15 residues. Looked up from germline, CDR1 is GTSNPN and CDR2 is SVGIG (reference sequence). The CDR3 region has the DNA TGTGCCTGGATGGGCGGGGGCGATTATCTGGGTGGCTACACCTTC. This codes for CAWMGGGDYLGGYTF. The full variable domain, rest sourced from reference TRBV30 and TRBJ1-2, is SQTIHQWPATLVQPVGSPLSLECTVEGTSNPNLYWYRQAAGRGLQLLFYSVGIGQISSEVPQNLSASRPQDRQFILSSKKLLLSDSGFYLCAWMGGGDYLGGYTFGSGTRLTVV.

The rearrangement uses TRBV27 and TRBJ2-7; 9 bases are a match to TRBD1. CDR3 length equals 14 residues. The ends lost 9 bases at V and 4 bases at J; junction bases unmatched: 10. The germline CDR1 and CDR2 sequences are MNHEY and SMNVEV (reference sequence). CDR3 coding DNA: TGTGCCAGTTCTCGTCCGGGACAGGGTTACGAGCAGTACTTC. Its protein is CASSRPGQGYEQYF.

This rearrangement joins TRBV28 to TRBJ2-2; TRBD2 is a possible D gene (6 bases). V was clipped by 6 bases and J by 4 bases, with 15 bases between them. Germline loops: CDR1 MDHEN, CDR2 SYDVKM. This CDR3 comprises 15 residues. The CDR3 sequence is CASSFGGYGTGELFF. In DNA, the CDR3 is TGTGCCAGCAGCTTTGGAGGGTACGGCACCGGGGAGCTGTTTTTT.

The V and J genes are TRBV10-3 and TRBJ2-7; D possibly corresponds to TRBD2 (5 bases). Germline V gene sequence: CDR1 ENHRY, CDR2 SYGVKD. The V end was cut by 7 bases, the J end by 3 bases, with 10 bases between. The CDR3 consists of 12 residues. The CDR3 bases are TGTGCCATCACAGACGGGGTCTACGAGCAGTACTTC. Translating it yields CAITDGVYEQYF.

V usage is TRBV6-5 and J usage is TRBJ2-3; 8 bases match TRBD1. V lost 6 bases, J lost 1 base, and 3 bases stayed unmatched. Germline CDR1 MNHEY, CDR2 SVGAGI. CDR3 length: 14 amino acids. The CDR3 spells CASRTGVGTDTQYF. In DNA, the CDR3 is TGTGCCAGCAGGACAGGGGTCGGCACAGATACGCAGTATTTT.

This chain connects TRBV9 to TRBJ2-1; no definite D call. CDR3 size: 16 residues. CDR1 and CDR2 from the germline V gene are SGDLS and YYNGEE. V lost 0 bases to trimming and J lost 0 bases, with 10 bases between them. The CDR3 sequence is CASSVGGPSSYNEQFF. DNA for the CDR3: TGTGCCAGCAGCGTAGGTGGGCCCAGCTCCTACAATGAGCAGTTCTTC. The full variable domain, completed using reference TRBV9 and TRBJ2-1, is DSGVTQTPKHLITATGQRVTLRCSPRSGDLSVYWYQQSLDQGLQFLIQYYNGEERAKGNILERFSAQQFPDLHSELNLSSLELGDSALYFCASSVGGPSSYNEQFFGPGTRLTVL.

The rearrangement joins TRBV6-5 to TRBJ1-2, with D hard to call. This CDR3 comprises 12 residues. The V end lost 7 bases, the J end lost 8 bases, and 14 bases lay between the germline ends. The germline gives CDR1 MNHEY, CDR2 SVGAGI. The CDR3 DNA is TGTGCCAGCACCGAAACCCAATGGGGCTACACCTTC. Its protein is CASTETQWGYTF.

This CDR3 reads CASSLIGRRTGELFF. The CDR3 bases are TGTGCCAGCAGCTTGATAGGCAGGAGGACCGGGGAGCTGTTTTTT. V usage is TRBV5-6 and J usage is TRBJ2-2; a possible D gene is TRBD2 (5 bases). V shed 1 base and J shed 5 bases, with 12 bases lying between them. Germline loops: CDR1 SGHDT, CDR2 YYEEEE. This CDR3 is built from 15 residues.

The chain couples TRBV4-1 to TRBJ2-3; 11 bases line up with TRBD2. Per the germline V gene, CDR1 is MGHRA and CDR2 is YSYEKL. The ends lost 3 bases at V and 1 base at J; junction bases unmatched: 6. This CDR3 spans 17 amino acids. CDR3 amino acids: CASSQETSGMGTDTQYF. CDR3 sequence (DNA): TGCGCCAGCAGCCAGGAGACTAGCGGGATGGGCACAGATACGCAGTATTTT.

This clone was recorded once. V gene TRBV28 combines with J gene TRBJ2-3; D is ambiguous. The CDR3 covers 16 residues. The ends were cut back, 2 bases at V and 0 bases at J, with 12 bases in the middle. Germline CDR1 reads MDHEN; CDR2 reads SYDVKM. For the CDR3, the DNA is TGTGCCAGCAGTTTAGGTCGCCTGACTAGCACAGATACGCAGTATTTT. Its translation is CASSLGRLTSTDTQYF.

The gene calls are TRBV27 and TRBJ2-2; perhaps D is TRBD1 or TRBD2 (6 bases each). The CDR3 length is 13 residues. CDR1 and CDR2 from the germline V gene are MNHEY and SMNVEV (reference sequence). The V end lost 4 bases, the J end lost 7 bases, and 10 bases lay between the germline ends. CDR3 region: CASSWGANGELFF. CDR3 bases: TGTGCCAGCAGTTGGGGGGCGAACGGGGAGCTGTTTTTT.

This chain uses TRBV7-3 with TRBJ1-1, with unresolved D. The CDR3 sequence is 13 residues long. Germline CDR1 is SGHTA and CDR2 is FQGTGA. Between the trimmed V and J ends, which lost 4 bases and 1 base, there was a span of 7 bases. The CDR3 spells CASSSGPNTEAFF. The CDR3 DNA follows: TGTGCCAGCAGCTCCGGGCCGAACACTGAAGCTTTCTTT.

A single count supports this clone. The CDR3 bases are TGTGCCAGCATGGGGACTTCCTACGAGCAGTACTTC. It codes for CASMGTSYEQYF. The rearrangement uses TRBV7-9 and TRBJ2-7; D might be TRBD2 (6 bases). Trimming cost V 7 bases and J 1 base, with 8 bases left between them. Germline loops: CDR1 SEHNR, CDR2 FQNEAQ (reference sequence). The CDR3 contains 12 residues.